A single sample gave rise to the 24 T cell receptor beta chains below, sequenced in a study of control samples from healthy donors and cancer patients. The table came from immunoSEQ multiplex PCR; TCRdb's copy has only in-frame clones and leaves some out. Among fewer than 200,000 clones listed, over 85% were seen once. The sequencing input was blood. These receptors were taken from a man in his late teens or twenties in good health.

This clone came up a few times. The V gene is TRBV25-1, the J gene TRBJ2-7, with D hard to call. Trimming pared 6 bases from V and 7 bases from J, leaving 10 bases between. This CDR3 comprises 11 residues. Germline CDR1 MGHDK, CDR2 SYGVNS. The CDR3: CASSPMREQYF. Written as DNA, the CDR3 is TGTGCCAGCAGCCCTATGCGGGAGCAGTACTTC.

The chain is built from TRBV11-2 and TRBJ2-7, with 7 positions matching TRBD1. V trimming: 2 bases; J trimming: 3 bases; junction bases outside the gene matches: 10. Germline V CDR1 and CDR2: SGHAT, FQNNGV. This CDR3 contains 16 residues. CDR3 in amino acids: CASSLYSTGRNYEQYF. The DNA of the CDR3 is TGTGCCAGCAGCTTATATTCGACAGGGCGAAACTACGAGCAGTACTTC. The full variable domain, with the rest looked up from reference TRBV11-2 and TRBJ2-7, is EAGVAQSPRYKIIEKRQSVAFWCNPISGHATLYWYQQILGQGPKLLIQFQNNGVVDDSQLPKDRFSAERLKGVDSTLKIQPAKLEDSAVYLCASSLYSTGRNYEQYFGPGTRLTVT.

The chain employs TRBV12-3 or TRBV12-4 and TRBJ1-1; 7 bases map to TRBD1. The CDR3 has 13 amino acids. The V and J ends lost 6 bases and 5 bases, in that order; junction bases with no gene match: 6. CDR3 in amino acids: CASSYRGRTEAFF. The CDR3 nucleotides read TGTGCCAGCAGCTACAGGGGACGGACTGAAGCTTTCTTT.

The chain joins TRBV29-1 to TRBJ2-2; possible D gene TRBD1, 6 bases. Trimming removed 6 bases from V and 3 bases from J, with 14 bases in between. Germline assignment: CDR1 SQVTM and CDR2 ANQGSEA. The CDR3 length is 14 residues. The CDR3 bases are TGCAGCGTCTCCGGGACACCCCACACCGGGGAGCTGTTTTTT. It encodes CSVSGTPHTGELFF.

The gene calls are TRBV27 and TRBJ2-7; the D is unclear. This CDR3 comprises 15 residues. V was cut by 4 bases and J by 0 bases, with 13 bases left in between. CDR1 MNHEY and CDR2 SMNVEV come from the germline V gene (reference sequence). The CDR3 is CASSSLGFNSYEQYF. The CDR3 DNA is TGTGCCAGCAGTTCGCTAGGGTTCAACTCCTACGAGCAGTACTTC.

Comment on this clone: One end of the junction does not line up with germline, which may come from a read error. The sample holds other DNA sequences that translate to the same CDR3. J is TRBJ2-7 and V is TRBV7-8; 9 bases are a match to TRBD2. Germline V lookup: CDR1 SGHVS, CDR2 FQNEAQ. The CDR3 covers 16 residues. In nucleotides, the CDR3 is TGTGCCAGCAGCCCCAGGGCTAGCGGGATCTCCTACGAACAGTACTTC. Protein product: CASSPRASGISYEQYF. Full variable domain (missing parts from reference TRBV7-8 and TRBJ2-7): GAGVSQSPRYKVAKRGQDVALRCDPISGHVSLFWYQQALGQGPEFLTYFQNEAQLDKSGLPSDRFFAERPEGSVSTLKIQRTQQEDSAVYLCASSPRASGISYEQYFGPGTRLTVT.

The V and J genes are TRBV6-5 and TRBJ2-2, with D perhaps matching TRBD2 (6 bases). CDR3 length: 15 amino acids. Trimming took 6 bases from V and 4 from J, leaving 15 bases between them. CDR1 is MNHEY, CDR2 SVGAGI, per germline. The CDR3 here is CASSGRGVSTGELFF. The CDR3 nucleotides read TGTGCCAGCAGCGGGAGAGGAGTGAGCACCGGGGAGCTGTTTTTT.

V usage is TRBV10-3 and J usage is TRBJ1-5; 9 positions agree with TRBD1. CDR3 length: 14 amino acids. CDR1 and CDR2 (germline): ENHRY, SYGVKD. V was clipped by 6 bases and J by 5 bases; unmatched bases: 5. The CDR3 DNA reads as TGTGCCATCAGCCCGGGACAGGGTGATCAGCCCCAGCATTTT. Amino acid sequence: CAISPGQGDQPQHF.

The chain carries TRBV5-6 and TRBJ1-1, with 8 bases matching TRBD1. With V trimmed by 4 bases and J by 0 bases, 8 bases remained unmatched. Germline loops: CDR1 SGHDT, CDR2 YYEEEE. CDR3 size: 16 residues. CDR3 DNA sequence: TGTGCCAGCAGCCGAGACGGGACAGGAATGAACACTGAAGCTTTCTTT. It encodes CASSRDGTGMNTEAFF.

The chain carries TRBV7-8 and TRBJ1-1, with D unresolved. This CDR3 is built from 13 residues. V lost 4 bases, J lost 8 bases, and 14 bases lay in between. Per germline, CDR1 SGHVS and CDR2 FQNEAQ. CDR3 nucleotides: TGTGCCAGCAGCTCCACGGGAGGGCAGGAAGCTTTCTTT. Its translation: CASSSTGGQEAFF. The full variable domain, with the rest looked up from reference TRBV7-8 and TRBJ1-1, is GAGVSQSPRYKVAKRGQDVALRCDPISGHVSLFWYQQALGQGPEFLTYFQNEAQLDKSGLPSDRFFAERPEGSVSTLKIQRTQQEDSAVYLCASSSTGGQEAFFGQGTRLTVV.

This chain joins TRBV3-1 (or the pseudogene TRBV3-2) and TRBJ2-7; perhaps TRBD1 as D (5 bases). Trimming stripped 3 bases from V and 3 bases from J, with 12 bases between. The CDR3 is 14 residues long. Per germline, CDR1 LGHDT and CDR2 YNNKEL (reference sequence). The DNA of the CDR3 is TGTGCCAGCAGCCAGGCGGACATCTTCTACGAGCAGTACTTC. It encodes CASSQADIFYEQYF.

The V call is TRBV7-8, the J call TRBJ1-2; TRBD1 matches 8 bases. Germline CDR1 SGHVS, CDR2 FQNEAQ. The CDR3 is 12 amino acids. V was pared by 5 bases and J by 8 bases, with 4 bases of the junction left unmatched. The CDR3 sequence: CASSTGQEGYTF. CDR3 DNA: TGTGCCAGCAGCACGGGACAGGAGGGCTACACCTTC. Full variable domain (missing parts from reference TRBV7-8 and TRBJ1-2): GAGVSQSPRYKVAKRGQDVALRCDPISGHVSLFWYQQALGQGPEFLTYFQNEAQLDKSGLPSDRFFAERPEGSVSTLKIQRTQQEDSAVYLCASSTGQEGYTFGSGTRLTVV.

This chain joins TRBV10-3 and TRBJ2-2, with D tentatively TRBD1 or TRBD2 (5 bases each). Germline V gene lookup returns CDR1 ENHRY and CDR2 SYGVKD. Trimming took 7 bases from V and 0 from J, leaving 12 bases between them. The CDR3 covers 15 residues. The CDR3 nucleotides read TGTGCCATCACCTCCCAGGGACCGAACACCGGGGAGCTGTTTTTT. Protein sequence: CAITSQGPNTGELFF.

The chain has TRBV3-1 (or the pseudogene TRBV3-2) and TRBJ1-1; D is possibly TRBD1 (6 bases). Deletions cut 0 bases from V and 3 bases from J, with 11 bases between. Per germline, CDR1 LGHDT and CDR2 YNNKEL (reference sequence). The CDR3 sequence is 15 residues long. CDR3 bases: TGTGCCAGCAGCCAAGAGGGGGGGCCGGACACTGAAGCTTTCTTT. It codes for CASSQEGGPDTEAFF.

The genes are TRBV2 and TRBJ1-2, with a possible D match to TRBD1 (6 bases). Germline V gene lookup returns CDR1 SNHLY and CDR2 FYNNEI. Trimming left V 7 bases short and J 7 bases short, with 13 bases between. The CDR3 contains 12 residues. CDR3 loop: CASTNRGAGYTF. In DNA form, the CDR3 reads TGTGCCAGCACTAATAGGGGGGCTGGCTACACCTTC.

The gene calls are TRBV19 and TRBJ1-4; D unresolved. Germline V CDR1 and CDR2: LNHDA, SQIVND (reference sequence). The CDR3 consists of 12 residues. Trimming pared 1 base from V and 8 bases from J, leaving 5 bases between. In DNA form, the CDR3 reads TGTGCCAGTAGTATAGCGGAGGAAAAACTGTTTTTT. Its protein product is CASSIAEEKLFF.

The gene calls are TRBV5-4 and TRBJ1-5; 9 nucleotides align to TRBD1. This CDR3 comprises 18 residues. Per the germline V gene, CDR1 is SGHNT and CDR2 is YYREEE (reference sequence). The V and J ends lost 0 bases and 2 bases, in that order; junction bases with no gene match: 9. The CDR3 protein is CASSLGGTGFVGNQPQHF. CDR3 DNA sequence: TGTGCCAGCAGCTTGGGCGGGACAGGGTTTGTAGGCAATCAGCCCCAGCATTTT.

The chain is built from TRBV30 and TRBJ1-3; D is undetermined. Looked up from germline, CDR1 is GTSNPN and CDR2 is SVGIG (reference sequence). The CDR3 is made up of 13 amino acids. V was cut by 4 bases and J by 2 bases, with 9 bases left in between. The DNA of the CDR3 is TGTGCCTGGACGGTTGGGGCTGGAAACACCATATATTTT. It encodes CAWTVGAGNTIYF. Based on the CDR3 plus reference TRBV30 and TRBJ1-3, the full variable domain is SQTIHQWPATLVQPVGSPLSLECTVEGTSNPNLYWYRQAAGRGLQLLFYSVGIGQISSEVPQNLSASRPQDRQFILSSKKLLLSDSGFYLCAWTVGAGNTIYFGEGSWLTVV.

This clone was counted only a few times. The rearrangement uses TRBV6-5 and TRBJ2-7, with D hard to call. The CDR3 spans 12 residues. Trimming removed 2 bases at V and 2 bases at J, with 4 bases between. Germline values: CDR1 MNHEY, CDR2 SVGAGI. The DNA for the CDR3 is TGTGCCAGCAGTTACGACGCCTACGAGCAGTACTTC. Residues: CASSYDAYEQYF.

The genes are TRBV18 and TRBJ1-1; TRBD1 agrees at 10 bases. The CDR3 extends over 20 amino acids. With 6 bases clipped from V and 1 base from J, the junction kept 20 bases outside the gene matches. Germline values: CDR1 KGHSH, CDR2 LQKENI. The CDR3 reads CASSPLRDRGVYFGNTEAFF. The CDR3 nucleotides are TGTGCCAGCTCCCCATTGCGGGACAGGGGAGTTTATTTTGGGAACACTGAAGCTTTCTTT.

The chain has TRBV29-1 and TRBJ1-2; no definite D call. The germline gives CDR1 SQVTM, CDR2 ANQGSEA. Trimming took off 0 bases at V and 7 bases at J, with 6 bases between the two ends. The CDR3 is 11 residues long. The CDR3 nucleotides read TGCAGCGTTGAAGAGGGTGGTGGCTACACCTTC. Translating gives CSVEEGGGYTF.

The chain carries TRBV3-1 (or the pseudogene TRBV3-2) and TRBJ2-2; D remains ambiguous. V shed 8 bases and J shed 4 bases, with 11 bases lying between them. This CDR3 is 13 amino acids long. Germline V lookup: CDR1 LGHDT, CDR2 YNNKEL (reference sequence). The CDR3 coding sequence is TGTGCCAGCGCCGGGTCGGGCACCGGGGAGCTGTTTTTT. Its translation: CASAGSGTGELFF.

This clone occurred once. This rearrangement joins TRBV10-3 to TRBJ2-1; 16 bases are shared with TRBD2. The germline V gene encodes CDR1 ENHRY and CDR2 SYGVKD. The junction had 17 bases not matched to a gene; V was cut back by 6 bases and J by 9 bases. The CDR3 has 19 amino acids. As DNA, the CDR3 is TGTGCCATCAGGGGAGGGACTAGCGGGGGGGCGTTGGGCCATGGTGAGCAGTTCTTC. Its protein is CAIRGGTSGGALGHGEQFF.

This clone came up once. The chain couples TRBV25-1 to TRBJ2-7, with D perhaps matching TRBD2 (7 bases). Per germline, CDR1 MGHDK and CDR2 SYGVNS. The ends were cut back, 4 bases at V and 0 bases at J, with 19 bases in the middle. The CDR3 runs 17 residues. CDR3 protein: CASSGVGGARGSYEQYF. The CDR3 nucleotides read TGTGCCAGCAGTGGGGTAGGGGGGGCTCGAGGCTCCTACGAGCAGTACTTC.